The following is a T cell receptor beta chain sequence with its context. This sample was included in a study of T cells of healthy individuals. TCRdb reprocessed the 5' RACE reads via MiXCR and lists one record per CDR3 protein. The sample has about 53,000 distinct CDR3 sequences, 14% to 15% seen once. This sequence was found in a human donor in good health.

Here the CDR3 DNA reads TGTGCCAGCAGTGAAAGCCGGCAGGGAGGTAAAAATCAGCCCCAGCATTTT. This gives the protein CASSESRQGGKNQPQHF. This chain connects TRBV6-1 to TRBJ1-5; TRBD1 is a possible D gene (5 bases). With 2 bases removed from V and 4 bases from J, the gap between germline ends came to 18 bases. In germline, CDR1 is MNHNS, CDR2 SASEGT. This CDR3 is 17 amino acids long.